What follows is one T cell receptor (beta chain) and its context. No antigen is known for it. This record comes from a study of shared clonotypes between healthy human individuals. About the study: Each donor's CD8 memory used one plate, CD8 naive two, each CD4 subset three. Points from the study as a whole: Shared clonotypes across all four donors exceeded non-shared ones in generation probability.

Subsets obtained from CD4+ cells comprised CD45RA+ naive and CD45RA-negative memory cells. CDR1 MNHNY and CDR2 SVGAGI come from the germline V gene (reference sequence). This CDR3 spans 14 amino acids. J gave up 3 bases and V 0 bases, and 1 base lay outside the gene matches. Clones were read by immunoSEQ multiplex PCR, and TCRdb kept only the in-frame ones, dropping some. In the table there are some 2.3 million clones, over 85% of which are singletons. J is TRBJ2-5 and V is TRBV6-6; the match to TRBD2 covers 7 bases. This receptor was obtained from a man aged 18 to 35 in good health. Some clones in this sample may be carry-over from other donors' samples. The material sequenced was naive CD4+ T cells from PBMCs. Subset meaning: CD45RA+ positively selected. The CDR3 nucleotides are TGTGCCAGCAGTTACTCGGGAGGGGAAGAGACCCAGTACTTC. It specifies CASSYSGGEETQYF.